The clone carrying this T cell receptor beta chain was counted many times. The antigen remains unidentified. TCRdb used MiXCR to reprocess the 5' RACE reads, holding one entry per CDR3 protein. The repertoire includes a few hundred thousand distinct CDR3 sequences, under 30% of them detected once, and around 0.64% sits in the top ten. This specimen belongs to a study of CD8 T cells in ankylosing spondylitis. Study-wide findings and caveats: Typical of ankylosing spondylitis blood, it appeared, was a TCR beta motif of eight highly homologous variants.

Germline assignment: CDR1 MNHNY and CDR2 SVGAGI (reference sequence). The CDR3 is 11 amino acids. Deletions cut 6 bases from V and 1 base from J, with 3 bases between. The chain couples TRBV6-6 to TRBJ1-2; D is unresolved. The specimen sequenced was blood, either unsorted or a sorted T cell fraction (not recorded which). This receptor was identified in a male donor with ankylosing spondylitis or in good health (not recorded which). The CDR3 protein is CASRDNYGYTF. The CDR3 coding sequence is TGTGCCAGCAGAGATAACTATGGCTACACCTTC.